This T cell receptor (beta chain) was sequenced in a study of blood T cell repertoires in COVID-19. In the original processing: Reference gene primer amplification in the assay estimated nucleated cell counts. Method: immunoSEQ multiplex PCR; TCRdb's copy keeps in-frame clones and lacks some. That table supplies the V and J calls and clone size; D and trimming were determined from the DNA. The data contain approximately 300,000 clones, roughly 88% of them singletons. The CDR3 runs to 11 residues. Trimming took off 3 bases at V and 9 bases at J, with 6 bases between the two ends. The receptor was derived from a woman aged 50 to 60 with active or convalescent COVID-19. Sample: peripheral blood. This chain uses TRBV12-3 or TRBV12-4 with TRBJ1-3; D remains unclear. The chain's CDR3 is CASSFLGTIYF. The CDR3 nucleotides are TGTGCCAGCAGTTTCCTAGGCACCATATATTTT.